Sequencing of this T cell receptor beta chain was carried out in a study of shared clonotypes between healthy human individuals. Study conclusions and caveats: A generally larger estimated richness was seen in naive subsets than in memory subsets.

Turning to this clone: Its antigen remains unknown.

Trimming cost V 6 bases and J 7 bases, with 15 bases left between them. CDR3 length equals 14 residues. Germline V gene data show CDR1 as MDHEN and CDR2 as SYDVKM. Splitting of each subset's genomic DNA was done evenly across several immunoSEQ plates. Template for every sorted-subset replicate PCR totaled 200 to 250 ng DNA, roughly 30,000 T cell genomes. Assay: immunoSEQ multiplex PCR; the TCRdb copy retains only in-frame clones and omits some. The sample has more than 2,000,000 clones; around nine tenths are singletons. This TCR was sampled from a young man in good health. Material: naive CD4+ T cells sorted from blood. Sample subset: CD45RA+ positively selected. The gene calls are TRBV28 and TRBJ1-4; D unresolved. The DNA of the CDR3 is TGTGCCAGCAGGACACTGACCTTGGGTGAAAAACTGTTTTTT. Its translation: CASRTLTLGEKLFF.